These 8 T cell receptor beta chains were all obtained from the same sample, sequenced in a study of T cell repertoires in cytomegalovirus infection. A single record per CDR3 protein comes from TCRdb applying MiXCR to the reads. In the table there are around 750,000 distinct CDR3 sequences, over 25% of which are singletons. Their antigens are not known. Sequenced material: cultured CD8+ T cells from PBMCs, taken from culture after CMV antigen stimulation. The source of these receptors is a human donor in good health (CMV status not recorded). Some clones in this sample may be carry-over from other donors' samples.

The table lists this clonotype with a few counts. CDR3 nucleotides: TGCAGCGTTGGGGACAACTCCTACGAGCAGTACGTC. Translated, it gives CSVGDNSYEQYV. The V and J genes are TRBV29-1 and TRBJ2-7, with D possibly matching TRBD1 (6 bases). This CDR3 has 12 residues. CDR1 is SQVTM and CDR2 is ANQGSEA in the germline V gene. The ends were cut back, 4 bases at V and 0 bases at J, with 7 bases in the middle.

This clonotype has a handful of counts. The chain recombines TRBV7-3 with TRBJ1-2; 8 nucleotides agree with TRBD1. Trimming at V came to 4 bases and at J to 8 bases, leaving 9 bases not matched to a gene. This CDR3 contains 14 residues. Germline CDR1 reads SGHTA; CDR2 reads FQGTGA. This CDR3 is CASSSGTGQEGYTF. CDR3 nucleotides: TGTGCCAGCAGCTCTGGGACAGGTCAGGAGGGCTACACCTTC.

This clonotype was observed a handful of times. The J gene is TRBJ1-2, the V gene TRBV15; D is ambiguous. CDR1 is LNHNV, CDR2 YYDKDF, per germline (reference sequence). V gave up 5 bases and J gave up 0 bases, with 19 bases separating them. The CDR3 length is 17 residues. For the CDR3, the DNA is TGTGCCACCAGCGGAATTATCAGCGTTACCCCTAACTATGGCTACACCTTC. Encoded protein: CATSGIISVTPNYGYTF.

This chain links TRBV5-5 with TRBJ1-1; weak D call: TRBD1 (5 bases). CDR1 and CDR2 from the germline V gene are SGHKS and YYEKEE (reference sequence). V lost 4 bases to trimming and J lost 4 bases, with 17 bases between them. This CDR3 contains 15 residues. The CDR3 DNA is TGTGCCAGCAGCCCCTCACTTGGTAGGGGCACTGAAGCTTTCTTT. Translated: CASSPSLGRGTEAFF.

The chain carries TRBV2 and TRBJ2-5; 9 nucleotides match TRBD1. The germline V gene encodes CDR1 SNHLY and CDR2 FYNNEI. The CDR3 spans 15 residues. Germline trimming cut 3 bases from V and 3 bases from J; bases unmatched to any gene: 5. The CDR3 nucleotides are TGTGCCAGCAGTGACCCGACAGGGGGAGAAGAGACCCAGTACTTC. Translating gives CASSDPTGGEETQYF.

The chain joins TRBV2 to TRBJ1-3, with 8 nucleotides matching TRBD1. The CDR3 loop spans 15 amino acids. Germline values: CDR1 SNHLY, CDR2 FYNNEI. Trimming cost V 6 bases and J 0 bases; bases outside gene matches: 4. This CDR3 reads CASSGGTGSGNTIYF. In nucleotides, the CDR3 is TGTGCCAGCAGCGGAGGGACAGGCTCTGGAAACACCATATATTTT. Full variable domain (remainder filled in from reference TRBV2 and TRBJ1-3): EPEVTQTPSHQVTQMGQEVILRCVPISNHLYFYWYRQILGQKVEFLVSFYNNEISEKSEIFDDQFSVERPDGSNFTLKIRSTKLEDSAMYFCASSGGTGSGNTIYFGEGSWLTVV.

A few counts support this clonotype. The gene calls are TRBV5-4 and TRBJ2-1, with 7 bases that match TRBD1. The CDR3 covers 15 residues. Germline V CDR1 and CDR2: SGHNT, YYREEE (reference sequence). Losses at the gene ends were 4 bases for V and 5 bases for J; bases not matched to a gene: 9. The CDR3 is CASSPGTVANNEQFF. In DNA, the CDR3 is TGTGCCAGCAGCCCTGGGACAGTCGCCAACAATGAGCAGTTCTTC. Filled out from reference TRBV5-4 and TRBJ2-1, the complete variable domain reads ETGVTQSPTHLIKTRGQQVTLRCSSQSGHNTVSWYQQALGQGPQFIFQYYREEENGRGNFPPRFSGLQFPNYSSELNVNALELDDSALYLCASSPGTVANNEQFFGPGTRLTVL.

The genes are TRBV7-2 and TRBJ1-5; D is ambiguous. The CDR3 contains 14 residues. Germline CDR1 and CDR2: SGHTA and FQGNSA. Trimming removed 5 bases at V and 7 bases at J, with 15 bases between. CDR3 DNA sequence: TGTGCCAGCAGCCGAGAGGGAGTAGGACAGCCCCAGCATTTT. Protein sequence: CASSREGVGQPQHF.